This T cell receptor (beta chain) was identified in a study of cytomegalovirus exposure and HLA in healthy donors. This CDR3 has 14 residues. Germline V gene lookup returns CDR1 SGHTA and CDR2 FQGNSA. V lost 5 bases and J lost 0, with 7 bases in between. The PCR contained 60 Vbeta and 13 Jbeta primers. Measured with immunoSEQ multiplex PCR; TCRdb has only the in-frame clones, and not every one. The sample carries some 80,000 clones, around 85% recorded once. Donors showed nominal health when sampled, although they likely had unrecorded immune exposures. The TCR sequence derives from a human donor in good health. This chain joins TRBV7-2 and TRBJ1-4; the D is unclear. The sequenced sample was PBMCs. The CDR3 nucleotides read TGTGCCAGCAGCCGTAGCACAACTAATGAAAAACTGTTTTTT. It specifies CASSRSTTNEKLFF. The whole variable domain, filled in from reference TRBV7-2 and TRBJ1-4, reads GAGVSQSPSNKVTEKGKDVELRCDPISGHTALYWYRQSLGQGLEFLIYFQGNSAPDKSGLPSDRFSAERTGGSVSTLTIQRTQQEDSAVYLCASSRSTTNEKLFFGSGTQLSVL.